One and the same sample provided the 27 T cell receptor beta chains below, sequenced in a study of T cells after yellow fever vaccination. TCRdb re-analysed the 5' RACE reads in MiXCR, keeping a single row per CDR3 protein. The sample holds approximately 300,000 distinct CDR3 sequences, 6.8% seen once. The sample consisted of PBMCs, taken approximately 40 days after the first yellow fever vaccination. The receptors shown here come from a man between 18 and 29 years old who received the YFV17D yellow fever vaccine.

The chain recombines TRBV11-2 with TRBJ2-5; maybe TRBD2 (6 bases). Trimming left V 4 bases short and J 3 bases short, with 18 bases between. The CDR3 extends over 16 amino acids. Germline V gene data show CDR1 as SGHAT and CDR2 as FQNNGV. The CDR3 DNA reads as TGTGCCAGCAGCTCGATAGCGGAAACAGGAGAAGAGACCCAGTACTTC. It is translated as CASSSIAETGEETQYF.

In nucleotides, the CDR3 is TGCAGTGCTAGAGATGGGCAGGGTTACTCCTACGAGCAGTACGTC. Its protein is CSARDGQGYSYEQYV. V gene TRBV20-1 combines with J gene TRBJ2-7; D perhaps matches TRBD1 (5 bases). The CDR3 length is 15 residues. Germline V gene lookup returns CDR1 DFQATT and CDR2 SNEGSKA (reference sequence). The V and J ends lost 0 bases and 0 bases respectively, with 12 bases between them.

This clonotype was detected ten times or more. This chain uses TRBV20-1 with TRBJ2-7, with 11 bases that match TRBD2. Germline-derived CDR1 and CDR2 are DFQATT and SNEGSKA (reference sequence). The junction had 6 bases not matched to a gene; V was cut back by 4 bases and J by 7 bases. The CDR3 runs to 13 residues. CDR3 nucleotide sequence: TGCAGTGCTACAACGGGACTAGCGGAGGAGCAGTACGTC. This translates into CSATTGLAEEQYV.

This rearrangement joins TRBV7-9 to TRBJ2-5; D tentatively reads TRBD1 or TRBD2 (6 bases each). V was trimmed by 4 bases and J by 4 bases, leaving 10 bases between them. The germline gives CDR1 SEHNR, CDR2 FQNEAQ (reference sequence). CDR3 length: 13 amino acids. DNA for the CDR3: TGTGCCAGCAGCTCGGGGGCGGTAGAGACCCAGTACTTC. As protein: CASSSGAVETQYF. The whole variable domain, filled in from reference TRBV7-9 and TRBJ2-5, reads DTGVSQNPRHKITKRGQNVTFRCDPISEHNRLYWYRQTLGQGPEFLTYFQNEAQLEKSRLLSDRFSAERPKGSFSTLEIQRTEQGDSAMYLCASSSGAVETQYFGPGTRLLVL.

The sample holds a few counts of this clonotype. The V gene is TRBV18, the J gene TRBJ2-7; D possibly corresponds to TRBD2 (5 bases). Deletions cut 5 bases from V and 0 bases from J, with 8 bases between. The CDR3 is 13 residues long. The germline V gene encodes CDR1 KGHSH and CDR2 LQKENI. In DNA form, the CDR3 reads TGTGCCAGCTCATCGGGAAGCTCCTACGAGCAGTACTTC. Residues: CASSSGSSYEQYF. Together with reference TRBV18 and TRBJ2-7, the CDR3 gives the full variable domain: NAGVMQNPRHLVRRRGQEARLRCSPMKGHSHVYWYRQLPEEGLKFMVYLQKENIIDESGMPKERFSAEFPKEGPSILRIQQVVRGDSAAYFCASSSGSSYEQYFGPGTRLTVT.

This clonotype has more than one count but fewer than ten. This sequence joins TRBV5-1 and TRBJ2-2, with D possibly being TRBD1 (6 bases). V was trimmed by 4 bases and J by 7 bases, leaving 11 bases between them. The CDR3 has 13 residues. Germline V gives CDR1 SGHRS, CDR2 YFSETQ. For the CDR3, the DNA is TGCGCCAGCAGCCCCGAGGGGGTCGGGGAGCTGTTTTTT. This sequence encodes CASSPEGVGELFF.

This chain uses TRBV24-1 with TRBJ2-1; D gene unclear. The CDR3 is 14 amino acids. Trimming took 3 bases from V and 10 from J, leaving 15 bases between them. Germline CDR1 is KGHDR and CDR2 is SFDVKD. CDR3 in amino acids: CATSDAGPRPEQFF. The CDR3 bases are TGTGCCACCAGTGATGCCGGGCCCCGCCCCGAGCAGTTCTTC.

This clonotype was observed a few times. V gene TRBV29-1 combines with J gene TRBJ2-5; the match to TRBD1 covers 8 bases. The trim removed 7 bases at V and 5 bases at J, leaving 9 bases unmatched. Germline CDR1 is SQVTM and CDR2 is ANQGSEA. The CDR3 sequence is 13 residues long. The CDR3 nucleotides are TGCAGCGCCCCGACAGGGGCTGGGGAGACCCAGTACTTC. Protein sequence: CSAPTGAGETQYF.

This clonotype has more than one count but fewer than ten. The chain links TRBV6-5 to TRBJ2-1; 7 nucleotides match TRBD2. The germline CDR1 and CDR2 sequences are MNHEY and SVGAGI. With V trimmed by 0 bases and J by 5 bases, 1 base remained unmatched. The length of the CDR3 is 14 residues. CDR3 sequence reads: CASSYSSGNNEQFF. The CDR3 region has the DNA TGTGCCAGCAGTTACTCGAGCGGGAACAATGAGCAGTTCTTC.

The CDR3 sequence is CASSLAGAGLMNTEAFF. The CDR3 DNA reads as TGTGCCAGCAGCTTAGCGGGGGCAGGGTTGATGAACACTGAAGCTTTCTTT. This chain connects TRBV7-2 to TRBJ1-1, with D perhaps TRBD1 (6 bases). V was cut by 0 bases and J by 0 bases, with 14 bases left in between. Germline V gene data show CDR1 as SGHTA and CDR2 as FQGNSA. The CDR3 runs to 17 residues.

This clonotype was counted between two and nine times. The chain couples TRBV10-3 to TRBJ2-3; the match to TRBD2 covers 14 bases. Germline CDR1 ENHRY, CDR2 SYGVKD. CDR3 length equals 16 residues. The trim removed 6 bases at V and 0 bases at J, leaving 2 bases unmatched. As DNA, the CDR3 is TGTGCCATCAGGAGACTAGCGGGGGGGAGCACAGATACGCAGTATTTT. This sequence encodes CAIRRLAGGSTDTQYF.

This clonotype was detected a few times. The rearrangement links TRBV5-6 to TRBJ2-1; D call uncertain. The CDR3 sequence is 16 residues long. CDR1 is SGHDT and CDR2 is YYEEEE in the germline V gene. Trimming pared 3 bases from V and 6 bases from J, leaving 19 bases between. CDR3 loop: CASSWDRTTLGNEQFF. The CDR3 DNA follows: TGTGCCAGCAGCTGGGATAGGACCACTCTAGGCAATGAGCAGTTCTTC.

The chain links TRBV6-2 or TRBV6-3 to TRBJ2-2, with 7 nucleotides matching TRBD1. V lost 2 bases and J lost 0; bases outside the gene matches: 0. This CDR3 has 15 residues. Germline V CDR1 and CDR2: MNHEY, SVGEGT. CDR3 sequence reads: CASSYGQANTGELFF. As DNA, the CDR3 is TGTGCCAGCAGTTACGGACAGGCGAACACCGGGGAGCTGTTTTTT.

This clonotype appeared a few times. The V call is TRBV29-1, the J call TRBJ1-5, with D possibly matching TRBD1 (5 bases). There are 14 residues in the CDR3. The germline CDR1 and CDR2 sequences are SQVTM and ANQGSEA. Trimming removed 6 bases from V and 0 bases from J, with 12 bases in between. For the CDR3, the DNA is TGCAGCGTCCAAACAGGCATTAGCAATCAGCCCCAGCATTTT. Its translation: CSVQTGISNQPQHF.

The chain carries TRBV6-1 and TRBJ2-7, with 7 bases fitting TRBD1. Per the germline V gene, CDR1 is MNHNS and CDR2 is SASEGT. The CDR3 sequence is 15 residues long. V lost 5 bases, J lost 0 bases, and 7 bases stayed unmatched. The CDR3 region is CASSRVRGSSYEQYV. The CDR3 nucleotides read TGTGCCAGCAGTCGGGTCAGGGGGAGCTCCTACGAGCAGTACGTC.

The sample holds a few counts of this clonotype. The chain is built from TRBV12-3 or TRBV12-4 and TRBJ1-1; 11 nucleotides agree with TRBD1. V shed 1 base and J 5 bases; nucleotides not matched to a gene: 9. CDR3 length equals 17 residues. The DNA of the CDR3 is TGTGCCAGCAGTTTAGGGGACAGGGGGTTATGGGGAACTGAAGCTTTCTTT. This codes for CASSLGDRGLWGTEAFF.

The chain joins TRBV29-1 to TRBJ2-7, with 10 bases lining up with TRBD1. Germline V gene lookup returns CDR1 SQVTM and CDR2 ANQGSEA. Losses at the gene ends were 7 bases for V and 6 bases for J; bases not matched to a gene: 9. This CDR3 is 13 amino acids long. The CDR3 spells CSAVTGGISEQYF. The DNA for the CDR3 is TGCAGCGCTGTGACAGGGGGCATTTCCGAGCAGTACTTC.

At least ten counts were recorded for this clonotype. The J gene is TRBJ2-7, the V gene TRBV5-1; no clear D. Germline values: CDR1 SGHRS, CDR2 YFSETQ. The CDR3 is 13 residues long. The V and J ends lost 0 bases and 7 bases respectively, with 11 bases between them. The CDR3 loop is CASSLAERIEQYF. The CDR3 nucleotides read TGCGCCAGCAGCTTGGCCGAGAGAATTGAGCAGTACTTC.

This clonotype occurred a few times. The rearrangement links TRBV5-1 to TRBJ2-1; D possibly corresponds to TRBD2 (6 bases). Germline V gene sequence: CDR1 SGHRS, CDR2 YFSETQ. The V end was cut by 4 bases, the J end by 2 bases, with 19 bases between. The CDR3 length is 17 residues. DNA of the CDR3: TGCGCCAGCAGCCAGGTGCGTGGGGAGGCGCCCTACAATGAGCAGTTCTTC. Amino acid sequence: CASSQVRGEAPYNEQFF.

The sample holds many counts of this clonotype. The chain links TRBV4-1 to TRBJ2-5, with 9 positions matching TRBD1. The V segment lost 4 bases and the J segment 6 bases; nucleotides outside the gene matches: 3. The CDR3 consists of 13 residues. Germline V gene sequence: CDR1 MGHRA, CDR2 YSYEKL. The CDR3 region is CASSRTGEKTQYF. CDR3 DNA: TGCGCCAGCAGCCGGACAGGGGAGAAGACCCAGTACTTC.

This clonotype was recorded a few times. The gene calls are TRBV5-4 and TRBJ2-1, with 8 bases matching TRBD2. V shed 5 bases and J 1 base; nucleotides not matched to a gene: 11. This CDR3 region has 17 residues. Germline CDR1 and CDR2: SGHNT and YYREEE (reference sequence). The CDR3 protein is CASSTGTRLASYNEQFF. In DNA form, the CDR3 reads TGTGCCAGCAGTACCGGGACTAGACTAGCATCCTACAATGAGCAGTTCTTC.

In this sample, this clonotype turned up a few times. V gene TRBV4-3 combines with J gene TRBJ2-7, with 8 bases matching TRBD1. The CDR3 has 14 residues. J gave up 4 bases and V 4 bases, and 6 bases lay outside the gene matches. Germline assignment: CDR1 LGHNA and CDR2 YSLEER. The chain's CDR3 is CASSPGQGRYEQYF. For the CDR3, the DNA is TGCGCCAGCAGCCCAGGACAGGGAAGGTACGAGCAGTACTTC.

This clonotype has just a few counts. The chain is built from TRBV7-9 and TRBJ2-7; either TRBD1 or TRBD2 may fit D (5 bases each). Germline V gene lookup returns CDR1 SEHNR and CDR2 FQNEAQ (reference sequence). Trimming removed 5 bases at V and 3 bases at J, with 14 bases between. This CDR3 contains 14 residues. The CDR3 reads CASSGPRGFYEQYF. CDR3 bases: TGTGCCAGCAGCGGACCTCGGGGCTTCTACGAGCAGTACTTC.

The gene calls are TRBV7-2 and TRBJ2-3, with D unclear. The CDR3 spans 16 residues. V lost 1 base and J lost 1, with 12 bases in between. The germline CDR1 and CDR2 sequences are SGHTA and FQGNSA. CDR3 protein: CASSLEAGQGTDTQYF. CDR3 nucleotide sequence: TGTGCCAGCAGCTTAGAGGCCGGGCAGGGCACAGATACGCAGTATTTT.

The table lists this clonotype with many counts. The V call is TRBV28, the J call TRBJ2-2, with TRBD1 matching 11 bases. The CDR3 length is 15 residues. After removal of 7 bases from V and 4 bases from J, the junction contained 5 bases not matched to a gene. Germline V gene data show CDR1 as MDHEN and CDR2 as SYDVKM. The CDR3: CASIGTGGTTGELFF. CDR3 in DNA: TGTGCCAGCATCGGGACAGGGGGGACCACCGGGGAGCTGTTTTTT.

In its sample, this clonotype was seen many times. The chain combines TRBV10-3 with TRBJ2-5; 9 positions match TRBD1. The CDR3 contains 13 residues. V lost 5 bases to trimming and J lost 5 bases; unmatched junction nucleotides: 3. In germline, CDR1 is ENHRY, CDR2 SYGVKD. The CDR3 DNA reads TGTGCCATCAGTCCCGGACAGGGGGAGACCCAGTACTTC. Amino acid sequence: CAISPGQGETQYF.

This clonotype was counted many times. J is TRBJ2-5 and V is TRBV5-1; D is ambiguous. CDR1 is SGHRS and CDR2 is YFSETQ in the germline V gene. The CDR3 loop spans 13 amino acids. V was shortened by 2 bases and J by 3 bases, with 8 bases between the two germline ends. CDR3 coding DNA: TGCGCCAGCAGCTTCGGCGAGAAAGAGACCCAGTACTTC. Protein product: CASSFGEKETQYF.